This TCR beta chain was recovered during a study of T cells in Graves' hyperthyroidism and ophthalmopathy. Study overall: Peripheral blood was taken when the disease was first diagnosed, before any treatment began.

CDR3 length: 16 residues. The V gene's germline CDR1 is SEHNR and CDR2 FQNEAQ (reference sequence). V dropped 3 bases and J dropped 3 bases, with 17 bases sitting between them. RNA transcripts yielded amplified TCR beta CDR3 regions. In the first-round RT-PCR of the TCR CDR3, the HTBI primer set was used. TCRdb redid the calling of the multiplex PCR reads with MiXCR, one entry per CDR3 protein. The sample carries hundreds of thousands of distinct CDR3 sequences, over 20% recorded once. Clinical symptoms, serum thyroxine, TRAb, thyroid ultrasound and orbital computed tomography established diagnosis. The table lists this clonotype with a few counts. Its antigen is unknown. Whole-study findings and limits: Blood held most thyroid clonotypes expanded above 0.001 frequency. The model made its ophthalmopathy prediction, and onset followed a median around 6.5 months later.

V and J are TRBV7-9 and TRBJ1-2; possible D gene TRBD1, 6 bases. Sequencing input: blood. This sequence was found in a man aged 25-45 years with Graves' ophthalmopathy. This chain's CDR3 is CASSFTYGRTDYGYTF. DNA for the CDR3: TGTGCCAGCAGCTTTACTTACGGTCGGACAGACTATGGCTACACCTTC.